The text below deals with one T cell receptor beta chain. This sample was included in a study of blood T cell repertoires in COVID-19. The wider study: The United States, Italy and Spain were the sources of the acute and convalescent COVID-19 samples.

Original processing notes: Researchers report that nucleated cell counts were estimated from reference gene primer amplification. Method: immunoSEQ multiplex PCR; TCRdb's copy keeps in-frame clones and lacks some. V and J calls and clone size are copied from that table; D and trimming were computed from the DNA. This sample yields around 48,000 clones, of which more than 75% are seen a single time; approximately 15% belongs to the top ten. The CDR3 has 16 amino acids. CDR1 is SEHNR and CDR2 is FQNEAQ in the germline V gene (reference sequence). V was clipped by 3 bases and J by 5 bases; unmatched bases: 11.

J is TRBJ2-5 and V is TRBV7-9; 8 bases line up with TRBD2. Sequencing was done on a sample of peripheral blood. This TCR came from a man between 60 and 75 years old with active or convalescent COVID-19. This CDR3 is CASSLPTGGVLETQYF. As DNA, the CDR3 is TGTGCCAGCAGCTTGCCGACCGGGGGGGTTTTGGAGACCCAGTACTTC.